This TCR beta chain was observed in a study of cytotoxic CD8 clonotypes in ibrutinib-treated CLL. The germline gives CDR1 LGHNA, CDR2 YNFKEQ. J gave up 5 bases and V 4 bases, and 12 bases lay outside the gene matches. The CDR3 totals 17 residues. The assay was immunoSEQ multiplex PCR, and TCRdb's table has in-frame clones only and misses some. Counted here are about 130,000 clones, approximately 85% occurring once; the ten biggest clones make up roughly 2%. This clone was recorded once. The input for sequencing was PBMCs, taken after 24 months of ibrutinib treatment. The gene calls are TRBV4-2 and TRBJ2-1; 9 nucleotides line up with TRBD2. The clonotype was recovered from a human donor with chronic lymphocytic leukemia. The CDR3 nucleotides read TGTGCCAGCAGCCCCTGGGGGCGGGGGGGCCGTAACAATGAGCAGTTCTTC. Its translation is CASSPWGRGGRNNEQFF.